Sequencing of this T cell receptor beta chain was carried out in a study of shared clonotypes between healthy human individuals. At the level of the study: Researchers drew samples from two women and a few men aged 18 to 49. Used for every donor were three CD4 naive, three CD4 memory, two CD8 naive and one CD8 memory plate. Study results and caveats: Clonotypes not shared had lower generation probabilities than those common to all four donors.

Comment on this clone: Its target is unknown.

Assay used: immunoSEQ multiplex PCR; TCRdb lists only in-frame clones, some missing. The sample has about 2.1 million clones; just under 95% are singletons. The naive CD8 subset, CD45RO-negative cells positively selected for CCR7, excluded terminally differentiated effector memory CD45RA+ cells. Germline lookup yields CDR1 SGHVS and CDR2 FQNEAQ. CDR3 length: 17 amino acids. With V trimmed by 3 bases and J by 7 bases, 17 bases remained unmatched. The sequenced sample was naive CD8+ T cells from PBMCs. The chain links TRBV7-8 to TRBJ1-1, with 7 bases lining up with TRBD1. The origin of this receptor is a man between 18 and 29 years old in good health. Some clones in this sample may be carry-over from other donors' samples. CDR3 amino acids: CASSFLGQAFPSYEAFF. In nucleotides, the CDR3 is TGTGCCAGCAGCTTTCTAGGACAGGCTTTTCCGTCGTATGAAGCTTTCTTT.